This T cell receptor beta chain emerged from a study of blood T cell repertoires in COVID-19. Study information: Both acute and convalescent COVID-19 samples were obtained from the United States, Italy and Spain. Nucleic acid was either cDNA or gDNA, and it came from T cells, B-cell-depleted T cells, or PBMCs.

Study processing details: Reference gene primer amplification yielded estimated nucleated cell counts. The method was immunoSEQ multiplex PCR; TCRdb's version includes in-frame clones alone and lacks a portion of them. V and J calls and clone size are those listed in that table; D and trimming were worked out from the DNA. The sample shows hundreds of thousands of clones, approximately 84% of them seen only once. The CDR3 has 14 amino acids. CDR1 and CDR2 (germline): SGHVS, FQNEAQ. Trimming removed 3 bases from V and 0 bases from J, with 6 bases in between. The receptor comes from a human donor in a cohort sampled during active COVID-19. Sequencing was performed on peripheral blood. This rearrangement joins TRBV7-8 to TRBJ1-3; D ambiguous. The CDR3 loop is CASSLGHSGNTIYF. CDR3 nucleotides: TGTGCCAGCAGCTTGGGCCACTCTGGAAACACCATATATTTT.